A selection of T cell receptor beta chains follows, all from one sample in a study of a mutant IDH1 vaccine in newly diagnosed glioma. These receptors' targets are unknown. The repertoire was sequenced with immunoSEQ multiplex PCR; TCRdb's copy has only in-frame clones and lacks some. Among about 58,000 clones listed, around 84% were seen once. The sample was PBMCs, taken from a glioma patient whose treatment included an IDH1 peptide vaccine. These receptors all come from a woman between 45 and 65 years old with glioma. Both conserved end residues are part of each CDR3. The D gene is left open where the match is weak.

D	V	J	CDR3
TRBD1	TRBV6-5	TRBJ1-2	CASSYSYAGGISYTF
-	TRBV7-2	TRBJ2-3	CASSLDLDTQYF
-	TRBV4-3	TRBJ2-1	CASAEERLRNEQFF
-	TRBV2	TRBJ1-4	CASTGGGYHEKLFF
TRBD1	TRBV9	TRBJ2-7	CASSARGQGDEGDEQYF
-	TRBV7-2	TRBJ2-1	CASSLYGAQGRRDEQFF
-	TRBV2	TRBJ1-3	CASSDRIGDTIYF
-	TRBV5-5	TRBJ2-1	CASSLRASRQFEFF
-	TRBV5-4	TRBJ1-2	CASSLKGLDYGYTF
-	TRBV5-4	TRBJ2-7	CASSLDSGAYEQYF
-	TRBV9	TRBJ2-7	CASKPGRNSYEQYF
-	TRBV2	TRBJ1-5	CASSESGFNQPQHF
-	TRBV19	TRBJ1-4	CASSVNLGGNEKLFF
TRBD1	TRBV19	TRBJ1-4	CASHYGTVNEKLFF
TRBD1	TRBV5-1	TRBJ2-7	CASSLDDRGLEQYF
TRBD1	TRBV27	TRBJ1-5	CASSRRTGEGSNQPQHF
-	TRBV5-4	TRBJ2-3	CASSYREFTDTQYF
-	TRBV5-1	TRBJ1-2	CASSLEAGANYGYTF
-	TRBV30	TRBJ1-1	CAWRERTYTEAFF
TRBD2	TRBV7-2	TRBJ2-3	CASSPSGVGTDTQYF
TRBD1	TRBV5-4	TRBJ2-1	CASSLDRGAHNEQFF
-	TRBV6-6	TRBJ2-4	CASSYSMDAKNIQYF
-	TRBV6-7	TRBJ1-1	CAIIRRGAKFTEAFF
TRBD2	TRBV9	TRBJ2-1	CASSSSGGEYNEQFF
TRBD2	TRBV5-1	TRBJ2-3	CASSYSGGVGDTQYF
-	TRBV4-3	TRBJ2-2	CASSQGSGTNTGELFF
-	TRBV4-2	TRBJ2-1	CASSQDQDSYNEQFF
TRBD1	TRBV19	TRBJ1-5	CASRTGGNSNQPQHF
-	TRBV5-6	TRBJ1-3	CASSLARAGNTIYF
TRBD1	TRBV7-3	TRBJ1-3	CASSLPLDRPNTIYF
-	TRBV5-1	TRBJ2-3	CASREPSTDTQYF
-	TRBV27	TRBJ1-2	CASTSGGQGYTF
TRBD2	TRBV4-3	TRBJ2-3	CASSQARLAGARGQYF
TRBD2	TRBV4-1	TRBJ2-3	CASSPLSAGGTDTQYF
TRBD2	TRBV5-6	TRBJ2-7	CASSPGLSSYEQYF
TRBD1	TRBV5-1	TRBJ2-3	CASSYGQGPDTQYF
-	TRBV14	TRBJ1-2	CASSHPGFTNYGYTF
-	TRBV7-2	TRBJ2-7	CASSLDVDRSYEQYF
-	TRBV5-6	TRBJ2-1	CASSFRDKRGNEQFF
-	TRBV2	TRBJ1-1	CASRPDGGRRTEAFF
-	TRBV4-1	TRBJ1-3	CASSRTQSSGNTIYF
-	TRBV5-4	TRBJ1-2	CASSLRLSTRGLDGYTF
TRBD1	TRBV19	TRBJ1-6	CASSATWDRASYNSPLHF
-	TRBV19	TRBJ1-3	CASRTSHSGNTIYF
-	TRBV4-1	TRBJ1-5	CASSQYPGQPQHF
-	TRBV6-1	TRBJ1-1	CASSEMGYTEAFF
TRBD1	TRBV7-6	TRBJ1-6	CASSEDRAQNSPLHF
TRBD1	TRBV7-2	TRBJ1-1	CASRLQGAGTEAFF
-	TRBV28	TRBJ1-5	CASIQNGRVPQPQHF
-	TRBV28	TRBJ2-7	CASKFSGRDYEQYF